This T cell receptor beta chain was documented in a study of monozygotic twins with inflammatory bowel disease. General study findings and limits: The authors found no support for a single strong IBD-associated signal or clonotype.

Comment on this clonotype: The antigen remains unidentified.

Samples each yielded cDNA through eight separate reactions. TCRdb re-called the 5' RACE reads, yielding one record per CDR3 amino acid sequence without DNA. The table counts approximately 400,000 distinct CDR3 sequences; just over 2.5% lies in the top ten. The CDR3 has 20 residues. Germline V gene data show CDR1 as LGHNA and CDR2 as YSLEER. This TCR was recovered from a human donor with ulcerative colitis or Crohn's disease, or a healthy co-twin of an affected twin (not recorded which). The V call is TRBV4-3, the J call TRBJ2-1. The sequenced material came from blood. The CDR3 here is CASSQDRIQASLGFYNEQFF.